This T cell receptor (beta chain) was sequenced for a study of regulatory T cells in long-lasting Graves disease. For the study at large: Graves' patients with a new diagnosis had received antithyroid drugs under 3 months. Study results and limitations: Persistent cases of Graves' showed reduced TCR diversity relative to newly diagnosed patients.

The CDR3 sequence is 14 residues long. As to this clonotype: Its matching antigen is unknown. Relative to the germline gene, one junction end is altered; a read error may explain this.

Time point reported: newly diagnosed GD, antithyroid drugs for less than 3 months. With RNA extracted from PBMCs as input, the TCR library was made. Construction of the TCR beta libraries employed iRepertoire HTBI primers in conjunction with Arm-PCR of CDR3 regions. TCRdb fed the multiplex PCR reads into MiXCR, producing one record per CDR3 protein. The table includes 600,000 to 650,000 distinct CDR3 sequences, around 15% detected once. This same sample was also taken into another study, of T cells in Graves' hyperthyroidism and ophthalmopathy.

The chain couples TRBV12-3 or TRBV12-4 to TRBJ2-2; D perhaps matches TRBD1 (5 bases). Sequenced material: peripheral blood mononuclear cells (PBMCs), taken at new diagnosis, from a patient treated with antithyroid drugs. The receptor's source is a young woman with Graves disease. CDR3: CARSPTANTGELFF. The DNA for the CDR3 is TGTGCCCGCAGTCCGACAGCGAACACCGGGGAGCTGTTTTTT.